One and the same sample provided the 8 T cell receptor beta chains below, sequenced in a study of shared clonotypes between healthy human individuals. Clones were read by immunoSEQ multiplex PCR, and TCRdb kept only the in-frame ones, dropping some. The top ten clones hold 0.1% to 0.15% of a sample with 2 million to 2.5 million clones, about 94% of them seen once. Sequencing was carried out using naive CD4+ T cells sorted from blood. Regarding subset: CD45RA+ positively selected. These receptors were collected from a man aged 18-30 years in good health.

The chain combines TRBV6-4 with TRBJ1-2; 9 bases match TRBD1. The CDR3 spans 16 residues. CDR1 is MRHNA, CDR2 SNTAGT, per germline. V lost 5 bases to trimming and J lost 1 base; unmatched junction nucleotides: 8. The chain's CDR3 is CASSKFGTGSNYGYTF. The CDR3 nucleotides read TGTGCCAGCAGTAAATTCGGGACAGGGAGTAACTATGGCTACACCTTC.

A note on this clone: In the same sample, other DNA sequences code for this CDR3. The chain joins TRBV6-5 to TRBJ1-4, with D hard to call. There are 14 residues in the CDR3. Germline V CDR1 and CDR2: MNHEY, SVGAGI. Trimming cost V 0 bases and J 8 bases, with 10 bases left between them. The CDR3 DNA follows: TGTGCCAGCAGTTACTCGGGAGTGGGGGAAAAACTGTTTTTT. This encodes CASSYSGVGEKLFF.

V gene TRBV10-3 combines with J gene TRBJ2-2; 11 bases align to TRBD2. J gave up 4 bases and V 6 bases, and 10 bases lay outside the gene matches. The CDR3 is 17 amino acids. The germline CDR1 and CDR2 sequences are ENHRY and SYGVKD. CDR3 protein: CAISPGTSGGGTGELFF. CDR3 nucleotide sequence: TGTGCCATCAGCCCTGGGACTAGCGGAGGAGGCACCGGGGAGCTGTTTTTT.

This rearrangement joins TRBV2 to TRBJ1-5; D not certain. V shed 7 bases and J shed 0 bases, with 13 bases lying between them. CDR3 length: 15 amino acids. The V gene's germline CDR1 is SNHLY and CDR2 FYNNEI. The CDR3 here is CASIPDRYSNQPQHF. The CDR3 nucleotides read TGTGCCAGCATCCCTGACCGGTATAGCAATCAGCCCCAGCATTTT.

The table lists this clone with a count of one. V is TRBV10-3 and J is TRBJ2-7; TRBD1 aligns across 9 bases. The CDR3 is 15 residues long. V was pared by 6 bases and J by 4 bases, with 10 bases of the junction left unmatched. In germline, CDR1 is ENHRY, CDR2 SYGVKD. The CDR3 coding sequence is TGTGCCATCAGCACGACAGGGGGGGATTCGTACGAGCAGTACTTC. This codes for CAISTTGGDSYEQYF.

V gene TRBV7-9 combines with J gene TRBJ2-2; the D gene is possibly TRBD2 (5 bases). The ends were cut back, 9 bases at V and 2 bases at J, with 13 bases in the middle. The CDR3 contains 14 residues. The germline V gene encodes CDR1 SEHNR and CDR2 FQNEAQ (reference sequence). This chain's CDR3 is CASGIRDNTGELFF. DNA for the CDR3: TGTGCCAGTGGGATTCGGGATAACACCGGGGAGCTGTTTTTT. Filled out from reference TRBV7-9 and TRBJ2-2, the complete variable domain reads DTGVSQNPRHKITKRGQNVTFRCDPISEHNRLYWYRQTLGQGPEFLTYFQNEAQLEKSRLLSDRFSAERPKGSFSTLEIQRTEQGDSAMYLCASGIRDNTGELFFGEGSRLTVL.

The gene calls are TRBV28 and TRBJ1-1; 9 positions agree with TRBD1. With V trimmed by 5 bases and J by 0 bases, 4 bases remained unmatched. This CDR3 is 15 amino acids long. Per the germline V gene, CDR1 is MDHEN and CDR2 is SYDVKM. The CDR3, as DNA: TGTGCCAGCAGTCGACAGGGGGACGTGAACACTGAAGCTTTCTTT. The encoded protein is CASSRQGDVNTEAFF.

Remarks on this clone: The sample carries other DNA sequences with the same CDR3. The chain uses TRBV29-1 and TRBJ2-7; 7 bases map to TRBD1. Germline CDR1 SQVTM, CDR2 ANQGSEA. Trimming took 6 bases from V and 4 from J; bases not matched to a gene: 3. The CDR3 runs 11 residues. In DNA, the CDR3 is TGCAGCGTCAACAGGGGATACGAGCAGTACTTC. Translation gives CSVNRGYEQYF.